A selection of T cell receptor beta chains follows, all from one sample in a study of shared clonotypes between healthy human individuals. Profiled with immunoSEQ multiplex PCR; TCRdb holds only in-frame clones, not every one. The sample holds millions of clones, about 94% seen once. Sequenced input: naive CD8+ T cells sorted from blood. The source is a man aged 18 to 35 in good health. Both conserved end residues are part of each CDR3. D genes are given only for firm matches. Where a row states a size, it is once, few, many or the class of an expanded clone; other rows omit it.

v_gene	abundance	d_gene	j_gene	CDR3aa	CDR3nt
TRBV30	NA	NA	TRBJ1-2	CAWSPTVYYGYTF	TGTGCCTGGAGTCCAACAGTCTACTATGGCTACACCTTC
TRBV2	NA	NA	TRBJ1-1	CASSDELNTEAFF	TGTGCCAGCAGTGACGAGTTGAACACTGAAGCTTTCTTT
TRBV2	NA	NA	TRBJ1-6	CASNVDSINSPLHF	TGTGCCAGCAACGTGGACAGTATTAATTCACCCCTCCACTTT
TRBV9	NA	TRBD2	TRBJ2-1	CASTMGGGSRNEQFF	TGTGCCAGCACCATGGGCGGCGGGAGTAGAAATGAGCAGTTCTTC
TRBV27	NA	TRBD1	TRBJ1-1	CASSSGTGYLNTEAFF	TGTGCCAGCAGTTCCGGGACAGGGTATTTGAACACTGAAGCTTTCTTT
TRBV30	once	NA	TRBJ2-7	CAWTGLGYEQYF	TGTGCCTGGACCGGGCTCGGCTACGAGCAGTACTTC
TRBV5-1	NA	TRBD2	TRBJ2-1	CASSLGGGGATWNEQFF	TGCGCCAGCAGCTTGGGAGGCGGGGGTGCGACTTGGAATGAGCAGTTCTTC
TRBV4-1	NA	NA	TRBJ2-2	CASSKNTGELFF	TGCGCCAGCAGCAAGAACACCGGGGAGCTGTTTTTT
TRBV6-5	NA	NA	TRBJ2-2	CASSSGGGGELFF	TGTGCCAGCAGTTCCGGGGGTGGCGGGGAGCTGTTTTTT
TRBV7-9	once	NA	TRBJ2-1	CASSPSDSYNEQFF	TGTGCCAGCAGCCCTTCCGACAGCTACAATGAGCAGTTCTTC
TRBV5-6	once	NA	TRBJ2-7	CASSLGGSSYEQYF	TGTGCCAGCAGCTTGGGGGGCTCATCCTACGAGCAGTACTTC
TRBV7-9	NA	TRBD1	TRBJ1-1	CASESGQGNTEAFF	TGTGCCAGCGAATCGGGACAGGGAAACACTGAAGCTTTCTTT
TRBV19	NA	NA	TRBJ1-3	CASRDRLTNTIYF	TGTGCCAGTCGGGACCGACTGACAAACACCATATATTTT
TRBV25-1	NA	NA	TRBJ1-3	CASSDSGNTIYF	TGTGCCAGCAGTGACTCTGGAAACACCATATATTTT
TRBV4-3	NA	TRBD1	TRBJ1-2	CASSQDPGGGYGYTF	TGCGCCAGCAGCCAAGACCCAGGGGGCGGGTATGGCTACACCTTC
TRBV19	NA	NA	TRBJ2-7	CASSIGTEGSYEQYF	TGTGCCAGTAGTATTGGGACGGAAGGCTCCTACGAGCAGTACTTC
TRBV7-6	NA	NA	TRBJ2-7	CASSFYEQYF	TGTGCCAGCAGTTTTTACGAGCAGTACTTC
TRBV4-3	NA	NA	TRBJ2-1	CASSQLKVFNEQFF	TGCGCCAGCAGCCAACTAAAAGTTTTCAATGAGCAGTTCTTC
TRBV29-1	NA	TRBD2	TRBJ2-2	CSVKLATGELFF	TGCAGCGTGAAACTAGCGACCGGGGAGCTGTTTTTT
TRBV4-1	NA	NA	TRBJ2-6	CASSQDFTDSGANVLTF	TGCGCCAGCAGCCAAGATTTCACCGACTCTGGGGCCAACGTCCTGACTTTC
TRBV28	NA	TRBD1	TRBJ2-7	CASSSPGTGSPSYEQYF	TGTGCCAGCAGTTCCCCCGGGACAGGGTCCCCCTCCTACGAGCAGTACTTC
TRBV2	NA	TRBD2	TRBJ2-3	CASSPSRGSSGASGGTDTQYF	TGTGCCAGCAGTCCAAGCAGGGGCAGTAGCGGGGCATCGGGAGGCACAGATACGCAGTATTTT
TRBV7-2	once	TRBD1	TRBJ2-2	CASSPRDRGSSGVPGELFF	TGTGCCAGCAGCCCCCGGGACAGGGGGTCTAGCGGGGTTCCCGGGGAGCTGTTTTTT
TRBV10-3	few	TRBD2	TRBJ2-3	CASLAGGPGDTQYF	TGTGCCAGCCTAGCGGGAGGGCCGGGAGATACGCAGTATTTT
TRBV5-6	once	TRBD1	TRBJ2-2	CASSLSRGRDTGELFF	TGTGCCAGCAGCTTGAGTAGGGGGCGCGACACCGGGGAGCTGTTTTTT
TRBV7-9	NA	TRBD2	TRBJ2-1	CASSLELSSGGAPNEQFF	TGTGCCAGCAGCTTAGAATTGTCTAGCGGGGGGGCACCCAATGAGCAGTTCTTC
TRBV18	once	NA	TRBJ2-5	CASSPDDRYVFQETQYF	TGTGCCAGCTCACCAGACGACAGATACGTTTTCCAAGAGACCCAGTACTTC
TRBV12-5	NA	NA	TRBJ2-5	CASGLGQGETQYF	TGTGCTAGTGGTTTGGGGCAGGGAGAGACCCAGTACTTC
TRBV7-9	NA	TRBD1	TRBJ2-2	CASSSNDRATGELFF	TGTGCCAGCAGCTCGAACGACAGGGCCACCGGGGAGCTGTTTTTT
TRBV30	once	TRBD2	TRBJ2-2	CAFSGGNTGELFF	TGTGCCTTTAGCGGGGGGAACACCGGGGAGCTGTTTTTT